The 6 T cell receptor beta chains below were found in one sample sequenced in a study of CD8 T cells in ankylosing spondylitis. Findings and caveats of the study: Several highly homologous variants made up a TCR beta motif, and this motif appeared characteristic of ankylosing spondylitis blood.

TCRdb processed the 5' RACE reads anew with MiXCR; each CDR3 protein has one entry. The profile shows approximately 540,000 distinct CDR3 sequences, 12% of them singletons. Their specific antigens are unknown. The specimen sequenced was blood, either unsorted or a sorted T cell fraction (not recorded which). The receptors shown here come from a male donor with ankylosing spondylitis.

This chain connects TRBV7-2 to TRBJ2-5, with D uncertain. The V end was cut by 7 bases, the J end by 5 bases, with 8 bases between. There are 11 residues in the CDR3. The germline V gene encodes CDR1 SGHTA and CDR2 FQGNSA. The CDR3 spells CASTHYETQYF. For the CDR3, the DNA is TGTGCCAGCACCCACTATGAGACCCAGTACTTC.

The chain employs TRBV5-5 and TRBJ1-5, with no clear D. V lost 4 bases and J 0 bases, leaving 8 bases between the germline ends. In germline, CDR1 is SGHKS, CDR2 YYEKEE (reference sequence). The CDR3 length is 14 residues. The CDR3 here is CASSAGYSNQPQHF. The CDR3 coding sequence is TGTGCCAGCAGCGCCGGATATAGCAATCAGCCCCAGCATTTT.

There are a few counts of this clonotype. The rearrangement links TRBV2 to TRBJ2-5; 15 nucleotides agree with TRBD2. The CDR3 consists of 18 residues. Germline V gene sequence: CDR1 SNHLY, CDR2 FYNNEI. V was pared by 8 bases and J by 4 bases, with 14 bases of the junction left unmatched. The CDR3 spells CASGGTGLAGGGAETQYF. For the CDR3, the DNA is TGTGCCAGCGGTGGAACGGGACTAGCGGGAGGAGGGGCAGAGACCCAGTACTTC.

This clonotype occurred many times. V is TRBV28 and J is TRBJ2-7, with TRBD2 as a possible D gene (6 bases). The CDR3 sequence is 18 residues long. Germline V gives CDR1 MDHEN, CDR2 SYDVKM. V shed 4 bases and J shed 3 bases, with 25 bases lying between them. Written as DNA, the CDR3 is TGTGCCAGCAGTTACTACCGCGGGACCAGTGGAAACCTCTACGAGCAGTACTTC. Translating it yields CASSYYRGTSGNLYEQYF. The complete variable domain, with remaining parts taken from reference TRBV28 and TRBJ2-7, reads DVKVTQSSRYLVKRTGEKVFLECVQDMDHENMFWYRQDPGLGLRLIYFSYDVKMKEKGDIPEGYSVSREKKERFSLILESASTNQTSMYLCASSYYRGTSGNLYEQYFGPGTRLTVT.

A few counts support this clonotype. J is TRBJ1-2 and V is TRBV24-1; 8 nucleotides line up with TRBD1. CDR1 and CDR2 (germline): KGHDR, SFDVKD. CDR3 length: 15 amino acids. Trimming cost V 4 bases and J 4 bases; bases outside gene matches: 7. Here the CDR3 DNA reads TGTGCCACCAGTGACGCCGGGACAGGCCTCTATGGCTACACCTTC. This gives the protein CATSDAGTGLYGYTF.

This clonotype was found many times. This rearrangement joins TRBV12-3 or TRBV12-4 to TRBJ1-1; tentative D call: TRBD1 (6 bases). The CDR3 runs 14 residues. Deletions cut 6 bases from V and 0 bases from J, with 11 bases between. The CDR3 is CASRRQAMNTEAFF. As DNA, the CDR3 is TGTGCCAGCAGGCGACAGGCCATGAACACTGAAGCTTTCTTT.